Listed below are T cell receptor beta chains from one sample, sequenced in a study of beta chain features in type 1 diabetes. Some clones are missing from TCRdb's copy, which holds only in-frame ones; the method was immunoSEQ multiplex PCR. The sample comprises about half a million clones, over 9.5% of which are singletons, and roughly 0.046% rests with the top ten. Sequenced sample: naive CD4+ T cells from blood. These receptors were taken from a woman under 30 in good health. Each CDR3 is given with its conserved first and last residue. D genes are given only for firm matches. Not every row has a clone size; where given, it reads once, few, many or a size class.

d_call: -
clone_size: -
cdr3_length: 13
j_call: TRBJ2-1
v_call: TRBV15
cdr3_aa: CATHSSSYNEQFF
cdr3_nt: TGTGCCACCCATTCCAGCTCCTACAATGAGCAGTTCTTC

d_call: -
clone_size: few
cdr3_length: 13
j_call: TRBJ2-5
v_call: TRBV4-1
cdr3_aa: CASSQRQRETQYF
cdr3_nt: TGCGCCAGCAGCCAAAGACAAAGGGAGACCCAGTACTTC

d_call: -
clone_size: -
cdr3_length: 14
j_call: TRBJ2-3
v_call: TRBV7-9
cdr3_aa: CASSFAPSTDTQYF
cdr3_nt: TGTGCCAGCAGCTTCGCACCTAGCACAGATACGCAGTATTTT

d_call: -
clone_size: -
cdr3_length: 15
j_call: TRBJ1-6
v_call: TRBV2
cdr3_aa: CASSDWGTPNSPLHF
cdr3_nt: TGTGCCAGCAGTGATTGGGGGACTCCAAATTCACCCCTCCACTTT

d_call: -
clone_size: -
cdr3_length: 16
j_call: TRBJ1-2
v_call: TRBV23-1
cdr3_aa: CASSQPRGRGHYGYTF
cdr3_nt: TGCGCCAGCAGTCAGCCTCGAGGCCGGGGGCATTATGGCTACACCTTC

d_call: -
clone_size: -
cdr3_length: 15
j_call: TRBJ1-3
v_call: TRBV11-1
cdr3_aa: CASSQDRSSGNTIYF
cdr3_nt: TGTGCCAGCAGCCAAGACAGGAGCTCTGGAAACACCATATATTTT

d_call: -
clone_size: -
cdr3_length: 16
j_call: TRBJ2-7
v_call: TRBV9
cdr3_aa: CASSPQVRGTLYEQYF
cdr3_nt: TGTGCCAGCAGCCCACAGGTTCGGGGGACTCTCTACGAGCAGTACTTC

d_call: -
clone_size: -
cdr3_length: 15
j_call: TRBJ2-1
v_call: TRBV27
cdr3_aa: CASSSRKSSYNEQFF
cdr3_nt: TGTGCCAGCAGTTCCCGGAAGAGCTCCTACAATGAGCAGTTCTTC

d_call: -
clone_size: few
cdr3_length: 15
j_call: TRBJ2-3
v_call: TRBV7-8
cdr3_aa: CASSLAQGRTDTQYF
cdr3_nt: TGTGCCAGCAGCTTAGCGCAGGGGAGGACAGATACGCAGTATTTT

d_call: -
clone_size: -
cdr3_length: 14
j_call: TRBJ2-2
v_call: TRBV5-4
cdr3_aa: CASSLAQNTGELFF
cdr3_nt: TGTGCCAGCAGCTTGGCTCAGAACACCGGGGAGCTGTTTTTT

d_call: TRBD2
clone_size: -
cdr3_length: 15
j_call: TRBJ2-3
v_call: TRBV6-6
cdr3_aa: CASRSSGSMADTQYF
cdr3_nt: TGTGCCAGCAGGTCTAGCGGGAGCATGGCAGATACGCAGTATTTT

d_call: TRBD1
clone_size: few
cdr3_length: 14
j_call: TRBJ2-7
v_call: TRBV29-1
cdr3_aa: CSVSSRNRGNEQYF
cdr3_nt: TGCAGCGTCTCCTCCCGGAACAGGGGAAACGAGCAGTACTTC

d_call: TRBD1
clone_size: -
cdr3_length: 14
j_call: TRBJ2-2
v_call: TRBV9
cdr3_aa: CASSRTGTTGELFF
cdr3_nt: TGTGCCAGCAGCAGGACAGGGACCACCGGGGAGCTGTTTTTT

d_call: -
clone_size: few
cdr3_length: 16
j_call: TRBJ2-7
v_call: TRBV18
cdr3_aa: CASSPRDNLGTYEQYF
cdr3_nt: TGTGCCAGCTCACCAAGGGACAACCTAGGGACCTACGAGCAGTACTTC

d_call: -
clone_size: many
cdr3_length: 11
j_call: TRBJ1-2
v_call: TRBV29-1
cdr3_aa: CSDGNNYGYTF
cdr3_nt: TGCAGCGATGGGAATAACTATGGCTACACCTTC

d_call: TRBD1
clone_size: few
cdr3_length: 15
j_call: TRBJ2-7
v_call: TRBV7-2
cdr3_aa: CASSLGGTGMPEQYF
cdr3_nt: TGTGCCAGCAGCTTAGGTGGGACAGGGATGCCCGAGCAGTACTTC

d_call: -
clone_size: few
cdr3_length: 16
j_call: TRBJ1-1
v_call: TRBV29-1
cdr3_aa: CSVEGISGALNTEAFF
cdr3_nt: TGCAGCGTTGAGGGCATTTCGGGGGCGCTGAACACTGAAGCTTTCTTT

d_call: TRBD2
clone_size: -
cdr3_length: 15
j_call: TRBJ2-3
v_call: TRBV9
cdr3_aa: CASSLRSLAVDTQYF
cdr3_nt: TGTGCCAGCAGCCTCCGGAGTCTAGCGGTAGATACGCAGTATTTT

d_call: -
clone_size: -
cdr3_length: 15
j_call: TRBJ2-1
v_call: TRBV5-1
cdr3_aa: CASSLAGNFRNEQFF
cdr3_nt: TGCGCCAGCAGCTTGGCAGGGAATTTTAGGAATGAGCAGTTCTTC

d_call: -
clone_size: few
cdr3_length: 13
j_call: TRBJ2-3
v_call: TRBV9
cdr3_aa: CASSALYWDTQYF
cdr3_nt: TGTGCCAGCAGCGCCCTTTACTGGGATACGCAGTATTTT

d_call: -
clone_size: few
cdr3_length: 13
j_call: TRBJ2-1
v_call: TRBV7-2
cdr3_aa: CASSLSRNNEQFF
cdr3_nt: TGTGCCAGCAGCTTATCCCGCAACAATGAGCAGTTCTTC

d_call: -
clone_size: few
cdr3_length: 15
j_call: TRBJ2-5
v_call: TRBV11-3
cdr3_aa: CASSNIRGAWETQYF
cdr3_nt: TGTGCCAGCAGCAATATCCGAGGGGCATGGGAGACCCAGTACTTC

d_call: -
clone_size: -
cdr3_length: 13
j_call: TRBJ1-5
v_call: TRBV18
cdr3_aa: CASSQSPNQPQHF
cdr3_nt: TGTGCCAGCTCACAGTCCCCAAATCAGCCCCAGCATTTT

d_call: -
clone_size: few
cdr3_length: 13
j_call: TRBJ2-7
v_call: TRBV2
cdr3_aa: CASSGGQGYEQYF
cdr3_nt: TGTGCCAGCAGCGGAGGGCAGGGCTACGAGCAGTACTTC

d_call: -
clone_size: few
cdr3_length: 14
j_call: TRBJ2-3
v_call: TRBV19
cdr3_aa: CASTAASSTDTQYF
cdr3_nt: TGTGCCAGTACCGCGGCCTCTAGCACAGATACGCAGTATTTT

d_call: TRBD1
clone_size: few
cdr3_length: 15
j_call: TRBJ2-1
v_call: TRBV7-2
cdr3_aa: CASGNGGTGYNEQFF
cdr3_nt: TGTGCCAGTGGTAATGGCGGGACAGGGTACAATGAGCAGTTCTTC

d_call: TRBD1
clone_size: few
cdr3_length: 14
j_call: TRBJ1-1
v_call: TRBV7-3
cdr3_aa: CASSPTGDHTEAFF
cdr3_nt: TGTGCCAGCAGCCCGACAGGGGACCACACTGAAGCTTTCTTT

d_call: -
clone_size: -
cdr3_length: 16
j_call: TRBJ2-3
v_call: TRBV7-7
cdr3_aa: CASSFRGPPSTDTQYF
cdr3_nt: TGTGCTAGCAGCTTTCGGGGTCCCCCTAGCACAGATACGCAGTATTTT

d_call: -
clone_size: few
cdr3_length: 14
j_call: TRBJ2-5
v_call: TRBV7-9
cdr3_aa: CASSQFGDLGTQYF
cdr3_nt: TGTGCCAGCAGCCAATTTGGGGACCTGGGGACCCAGTACTTC

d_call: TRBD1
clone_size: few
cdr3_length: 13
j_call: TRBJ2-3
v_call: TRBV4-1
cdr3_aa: CASSLQGVDTQYF
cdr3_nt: TGCGCCAGCAGTTTACAGGGGGTGGATACGCAGTATTTT

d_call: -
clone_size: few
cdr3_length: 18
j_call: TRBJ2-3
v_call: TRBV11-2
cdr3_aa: CASSSPPRLPKGFDTQYF
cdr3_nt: TGTGCCAGCAGCTCCCCCCCTCGGCTGCCGAAGGGGTTCGATACGCAGTATTTT

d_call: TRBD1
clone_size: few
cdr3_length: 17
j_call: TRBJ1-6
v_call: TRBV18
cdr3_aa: CASSPLDRASYNSPLHF
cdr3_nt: TGTGCCAGCTCACCGCTGGACAGGGCCAGCTATAATTCACCCCTCCACTTT

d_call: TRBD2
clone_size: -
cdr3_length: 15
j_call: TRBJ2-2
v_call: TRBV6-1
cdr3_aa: CASSEGLAGEGELFF
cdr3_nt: TGTGCCAGCAGTGAAGGACTAGCGGGAGAAGGGGAGCTGTTTTTT

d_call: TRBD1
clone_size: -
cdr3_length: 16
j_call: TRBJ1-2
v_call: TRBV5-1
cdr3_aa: CASSLTNRGSNYGYTF
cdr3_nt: TGCGCCAGCAGCTTGACGAACAGGGGGTCTAACTATGGCTACACCTTC

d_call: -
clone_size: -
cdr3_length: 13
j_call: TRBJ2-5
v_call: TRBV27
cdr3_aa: CASSLIGQETQYF
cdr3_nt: TGTGCCAGCAGTTTAATAGGACAAGAGACCCAGTACTTC

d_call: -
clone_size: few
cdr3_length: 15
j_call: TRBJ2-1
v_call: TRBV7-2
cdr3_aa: CASSWGGLSHNEQFF
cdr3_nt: TGTGCCAGCAGCTGGGGCGGGCTGTCCCACAATGAGCAGTTCTTC

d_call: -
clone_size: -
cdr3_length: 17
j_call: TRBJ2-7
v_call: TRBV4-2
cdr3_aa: CASSQQALVGVSYEQYF
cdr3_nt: TGTGCCAGCAGCCAGCAGGCTCTTGTGGGGGTATCGTACGAGCAGTACTTC

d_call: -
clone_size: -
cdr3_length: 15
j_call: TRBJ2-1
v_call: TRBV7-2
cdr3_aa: CASSLVLWGKGEQFF
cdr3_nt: TGTGCCAGCAGCTTAGTTTTATGGGGGAAGGGTGAGCAGTTCTTC

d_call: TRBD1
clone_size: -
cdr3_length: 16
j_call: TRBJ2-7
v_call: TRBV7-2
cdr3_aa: CASSPQGALRSAEQYF
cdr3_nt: TGTGCCAGCAGCCCACAGGGGGCCTTGAGAAGTGCCGAGCAGTACTTC

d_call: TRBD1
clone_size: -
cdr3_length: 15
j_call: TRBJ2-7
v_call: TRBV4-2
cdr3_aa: CASSQSSGQIYEQYF
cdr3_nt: TGTGCCAGCAGCCAATCTTCGGGACAGATATACGAGCAGTACTTC

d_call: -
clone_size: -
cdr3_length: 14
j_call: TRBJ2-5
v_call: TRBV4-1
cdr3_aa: CASSQDVRGWTQYF
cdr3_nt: TGCGCCAGCAGCCAAGATGTGCGGGGATGGACCCAGTACTTC

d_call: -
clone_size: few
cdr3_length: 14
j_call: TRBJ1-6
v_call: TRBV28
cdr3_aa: CASSLLDYNSPLHF
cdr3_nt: TGTGCCAGCAGTTTACTAGACTATAATTCACCCCTCCACTTT

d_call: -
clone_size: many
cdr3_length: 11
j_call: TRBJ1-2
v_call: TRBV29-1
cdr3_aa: CSPTGPYGYTF
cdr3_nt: TGCAGCCCCACGGGGCCCTATGGCTACACCTTC

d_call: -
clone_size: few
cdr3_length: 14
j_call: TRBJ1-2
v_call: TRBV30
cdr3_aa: CAWSIGQGNYGYTF
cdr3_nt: TGTGCCTGGAGTATTGGGCAGGGGAACTATGGCTACACCTTC

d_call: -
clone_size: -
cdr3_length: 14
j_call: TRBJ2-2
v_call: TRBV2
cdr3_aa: CASSGQGGTGELFF
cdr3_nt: TGTGCCAGCAGTGGACAGGGAGGTACCGGGGAGCTGTTTTTT

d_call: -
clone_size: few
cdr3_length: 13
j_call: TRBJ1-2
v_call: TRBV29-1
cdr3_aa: CSVGADENYGYTF
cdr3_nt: TGCAGCGTTGGGGCAGATGAAAACTATGGCTACACCTTC

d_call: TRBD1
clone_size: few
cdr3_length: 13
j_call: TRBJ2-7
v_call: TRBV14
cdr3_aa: CASSRDRAREQYF
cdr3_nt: TGTGCCAGCAGCCGGGACAGGGCTCGGGAGCAGTACTTC

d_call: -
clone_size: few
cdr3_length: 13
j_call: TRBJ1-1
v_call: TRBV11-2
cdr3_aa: CASSLERNTEAFF
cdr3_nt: TGTGCCAGCAGCTTAGAACGGAACACTGAAGCTTTCTTT

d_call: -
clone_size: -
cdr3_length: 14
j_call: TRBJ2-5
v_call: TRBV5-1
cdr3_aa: CASSHDMPQETQYF
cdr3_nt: TGCGCCAGCAGCCATGACATGCCTCAAGAGACCCAGTACTTC

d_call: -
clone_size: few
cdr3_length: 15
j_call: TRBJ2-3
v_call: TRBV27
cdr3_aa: CASSSPMGRTDTQYF
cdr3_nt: TGTGCCAGCAGTTCTCCGATGGGAAGAACAGATACGCAGTATTTT

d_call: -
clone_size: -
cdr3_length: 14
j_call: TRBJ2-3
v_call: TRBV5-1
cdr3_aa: CASSLGQGRDTQYF
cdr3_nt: TGCGCCAGCAGCCTGGGGCAGGGGAGAGATACGCAGTATTTT

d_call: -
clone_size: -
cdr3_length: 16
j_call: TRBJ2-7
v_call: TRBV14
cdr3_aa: CASSPFGRARTYEQYF
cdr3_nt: TGTGCCAGCAGCCCCTTTGGAAGGGCCCGTACCTACGAGCAGTACTTC

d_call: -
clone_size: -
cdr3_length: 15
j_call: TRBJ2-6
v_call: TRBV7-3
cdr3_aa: CASSLSGAGANVLTF
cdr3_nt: TGTGCCAGCAGCTTAAGTGGGGCTGGGGCCAACGTCCTGACTTTC

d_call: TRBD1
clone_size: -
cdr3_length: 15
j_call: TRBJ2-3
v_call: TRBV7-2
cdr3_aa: CASSRQGLLTDTQYF
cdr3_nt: TGTGCCAGCAGCCGACAGGGCCTTCTCACAGATACGCAGTATTTT

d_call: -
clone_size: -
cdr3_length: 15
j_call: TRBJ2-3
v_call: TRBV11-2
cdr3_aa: CASSARGLSTDTQYF
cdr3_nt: TGTGCCAGCAGCGCTAGGGGACTTTCCACAGATACGCAGTATTTT

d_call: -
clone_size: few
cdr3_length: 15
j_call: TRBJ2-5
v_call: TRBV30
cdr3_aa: CAWSTGRVSQETQYF
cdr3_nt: TGTGCCTGGTCAACAGGGCGGGTATCGCAAGAGACCCAGTACTTC

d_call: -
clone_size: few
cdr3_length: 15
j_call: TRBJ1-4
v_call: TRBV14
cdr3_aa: CASSHTGVFVEKLFF
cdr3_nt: TGTGCCAGCAGCCACACGGGGGTGTTCGTTGAAAAACTGTTTTTT